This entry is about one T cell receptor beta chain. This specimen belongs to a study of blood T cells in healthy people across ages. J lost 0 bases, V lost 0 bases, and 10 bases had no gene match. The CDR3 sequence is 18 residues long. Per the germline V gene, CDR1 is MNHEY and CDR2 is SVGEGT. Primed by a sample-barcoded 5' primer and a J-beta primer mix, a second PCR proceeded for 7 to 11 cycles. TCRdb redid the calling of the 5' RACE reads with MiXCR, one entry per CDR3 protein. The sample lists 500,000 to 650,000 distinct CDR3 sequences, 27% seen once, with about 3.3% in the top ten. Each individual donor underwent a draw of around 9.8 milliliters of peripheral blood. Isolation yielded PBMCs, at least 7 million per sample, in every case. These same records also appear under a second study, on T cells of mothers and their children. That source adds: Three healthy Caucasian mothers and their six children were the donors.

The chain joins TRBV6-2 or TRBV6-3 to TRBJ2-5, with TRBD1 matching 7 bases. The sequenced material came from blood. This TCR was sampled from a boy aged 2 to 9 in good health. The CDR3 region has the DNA TGTGCCAGCAGTTACTCGATTAGAGGGGGCAGGTACCAAGAGACCCAGTACTTC. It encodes CASSYSIRGGRYQETQYF.